These 2 T cell receptor beta chains originate from one sample sequenced in a study of blood T cell repertoires in COVID-19. This table comes from immunoSEQ multiplex PCR, and its TCRdb copy is limited to in-frame clones, with some not included. This sample has 490,000 or so clones, with more than 85% found just once. Input material: PBMCs or T cells enriched from blood (not recorded which). Every receptor here comes from a woman between 55 and 75 years old who had recovered from COVID-19.

This clone is a singleton in its sample. The J gene is TRBJ1-2, the V gene TRBV19; unclear D gene. This CDR3 spans 13 amino acids. The germline V and J ends were trimmed by 5 bases and 2 bases, with 9 bases remaining between them. Per germline, CDR1 LNHDA and CDR2 SQIVND (reference sequence). CDR3 residues: CASSLGLNYGYTF. The CDR3 DNA is TGTGCCAGTAGTCTTGGCTTAAACTATGGCTACACCTTC.

This chain connects TRBV27 to TRBJ1-5; D unresolved. V gave up 5 bases and J gave up 4 bases, with 12 bases separating them. Germline CDR1 reads MNHEY; CDR2 reads SMNVEV (reference sequence). The CDR3 runs 14 residues. The CDR3 DNA is TGTGCCAGCAGTGCATGGGCCACAAATCAGCCCCAGCATTTT. It translates to CASSAWATNQPQHF.